A selection of T cell receptor beta chains follows, all from one sample in a study of blood T cell repertoires in COVID-19. Clones were read by immunoSEQ multiplex PCR, and TCRdb kept only the in-frame ones, dropping some. The table includes roughly 250,000 clones, about 88% detected once. The sequencing sample was made of peripheral blood. The receptors derive from a woman aged 40-49 years who had recovered from COVID-19. The CDR3 runs from the conserved cysteine through the conserved F or W. D genes are given only for firm matches. Only some rows state a clone size, as once, few, many or a class for expanded clones.

clone_size d_call j_call v_call cdr3_aa cdr3_nt
once TRBD1 TRBJ1-6 TRBV9 CASSARDSGSPLHF TGTGCCAGCAGCGCCCGGGACAGCGGTTCACCCCTCCACTTT
few TRBD2 TRBJ2-7 TRBV7-3 CASSPGTSGSKWGEQYF TGTGCCAGCAGCCCCGGGACTAGCGGGAGTAAGTGGGGAGAGCAGTACTTC
. TRBD1 TRBJ1-2 TRBV6-2/TRBV6-3 CASSTTRDRRLANYGYTF TGTGCCAGCAGCACCACCCGGGACAGGAGATTAGCTAACTATGGCTACACCTTC
once . TRBJ2-1 TRBV14 CASSATGGPGNEQFF TGTGCCAGCAGCGCTACCGGGGGGCCGGGCAATGAGCAGTTCTTC
. . TRBJ1-2 TRBV11-3 CASSPRTTGGNYGYTF TGTGCCAGCAGCCCACGTACGACCGGGGGGAACTATGGCTACACCTTC
. . TRBJ1-3 TRBV11-3 CASSLDAPRAIYF TGTGCCAGCAGCTTAGATGCACCGAGGGCCATATATTTT
. . TRBJ2-3 TRBV11-3 CASSPGRGTDTQYF TGTGCCAGCAGCCCGGGTAGGGGGACAGATACGCAGTATTTT
. TRBD2 TRBJ2-1 TRBV4-3 CASSQDRFGLAEYNEQFF TGCGCCAGCAGCCAAGATCGTTTCGGGCTAGCGGAGTACAATGAGCAGTTCTTC
. TRBD1 TRBJ1-2 TRBV5-6 CASSLGAGGLRYGYTF TGTGCCAGCAGCTTGGGGGCAGGGGGGCTGAGGTATGGCTACACCTTC
. . TRBJ2-1 TRBV5-1 CASSPGRVASYNEQFF TGCGCCAGCAGCCCTGGCCGGGTGGCCTCCTACAATGAGCAGTTCTTC
. TRBD1 TRBJ1-2 TRBV30 CACLDRAYGYTF TGTGCCTGTTTGGACAGGGCTTATGGCTACACCTTC
once . TRBJ1-1 TRBV6-5 CASSYWGGAFF TGTGCCAGCAGTTATTGGGGGGGAGCTTTCTTT
. . TRBJ1-2 TRBV4-3 CASSQDWRGSYTF TGCGCCAGCAGCCAAGATTGGCGGGGTAGCTACACCTTC
. . TRBJ1-2 TRBV19 CASSIGGLGGYTF TGTGCCAGTAGTATAGGGGGGCTCGGAGGCTACACCTTC
once TRBD2 TRBJ2-2 TRBV6-2/TRBV6-3 CASSEPLPAGVSGNTGELFF TGTGCCAGCAGTGAGCCGCTCCCAGCGGGAGTGTCGGGTAACACCGGGGAGCTGTTTTTT
few . TRBJ2-2 TRBV6-5 CASSRSFTGELFF TGTGCCAGCTCTCGCAGTTTCACCGGGGAGCTGTTTTTT
. TRBD1 TRBJ2-1 TRBV27 CASSRGDRVYNEQFF TGTGCCAGCAGTAGGGGGGACAGGGTCTACAATGAGCAGTTCTTC
. . TRBJ2-3 TRBV2 CASSEGPYTQYF TGTGCCAGCAGCGAGGGCCCCTATACGCAGTATTTT
. . TRBJ2-7 TRBV15 CATSRGGARLGREQYF TGTGCCACCAGCAGAGGCGGGGCCCGACTAGGGAGGGAGCAGTACTTC
. . TRBJ2-3 TRBV7-2 CASSPLGGPTDTQYF TGTGCCAGCAGCCCGCTGGGCGGGCCGACAGATACGCAGTATTTT
. . TRBJ1-1 TRBV2 CASRLHTGVGTEAFF TGTGCCAGCAGGCTCCACACGGGGGTTGGGACTGAAGCTTTCTTT
. . TRBJ1-2 TRBV6-2/TRBV6-3 CASSYSRGNRTRWGYGYTF TGTGCCAGCAGTTACTCGAGGGGGAACAGGACCCGTTGGGGCTATGGCTACACCTTC
. TRBD2 TRBJ2-5 TRBV5-1 CASSRGLAAYQETQYF TGCGCCAGCAGCCGGGGACTAGCGGCGTACCAAGAGACCCAGTACTTC
. . TRBJ1-2 TRBV7-2 CASSPGWAGGLGYTF TGTGCCAGCAGCCCGGGCTGGGCGGGGGGGCTTGGCTACACCTTC